This is a list of T cell receptor beta chains from one sample in a study of shared clonotypes between healthy human individuals. Data came from immunoSEQ multiplex PCR; TCRdb stores just in-frame clones and leaves some out. The data contain roughly 2,300,000 clones, 85% to 95% of them singletons. The sequenced sample was naive CD4+ T cells from PBMCs. These receptors all come from a man aged 18-30 years in good health. Some clones in this sample may be carry-over from other donors' samples. CDR3s include the opening cysteine and the closing phenylalanine or tryptophan. Clone size is stated in some rows and not others, as once, few, many or a class when expanded.

V gene	CDR3 length	clone size	CDR3 protein
TRBV4-1	17	NA	CASSQETRGVLSYGYTF
TRBV7-7	15	NA	CASSLDGTGFREQYF
TRBV2	13	NA	CASRLAGNQPQHF
TRBV5-4	14	NA	CASGQGARNEKLFF
TRBV5-1	16	once	CASSLGRGQGGEKLFF
TRBV28	15	NA	CASSSPLGTNEKLFF
TRBV30	12	NA	CAWSKEYQPQHF
TRBV5-1	15	NA	CASSFGPQMNTEAFF
TRBV9	14	NA	CASSSGGEGNTIYF
TRBV11-1	14	NA	CASSAGQGEGGYTF
TRBV10-2	14	NA	CASSRDSTNEKLFF
TRBV5-1	14	NA	CASSSGQRTDTQYF
TRBV28	16	NA	CASSLLGTGANYGYTF
TRBV7-8	16	NA	CASSPALRDLAYEQYF
TRBV6-4	15	NA	CASRGIQADYTEAFF
TRBV19	14	NA	CASSIGTRTYEQYF
TRBV7-2	13	NA	CASSLITGQPQHF
TRBV7-9	12	NA	CASSLGGYGYTF
TRBV7-3	14	NA	CASSPTGTPHGYTF
TRBV6-5	14	NA	CASSTRSPGETQYF
TRBV6-4	15	NA	CASSTGGRSGDTQYF
TRBV10-3	13	NA	CAIGGTGNTEAFF
TRBV5-4	20	NA	CASSLSPNIISTSSTDTQYF
TRBV2	17	NA	CASESYTRREFNEKLFF
TRBV4-1	16	NA	CASSRDPRGLVNEQFF
TRBV29-1	14	NA	CSVKGTLGGGELFF
TRBV19	13	once	CASSPGQEHGYTF
TRBV7-9	12	NA	CANNPNTGELFF
TRBV6-6	14	NA	CASSYKWGNTEAFF
TRBV6-5	12	NA	CASGDRTYGYTF
TRBV7-2	15	once	CASSPNRGPEGEQYF
TRBV7-8	15	NA	CASSLDGRARETQYF
TRBV5-1	13	NA	CASSLEGLGEQFF